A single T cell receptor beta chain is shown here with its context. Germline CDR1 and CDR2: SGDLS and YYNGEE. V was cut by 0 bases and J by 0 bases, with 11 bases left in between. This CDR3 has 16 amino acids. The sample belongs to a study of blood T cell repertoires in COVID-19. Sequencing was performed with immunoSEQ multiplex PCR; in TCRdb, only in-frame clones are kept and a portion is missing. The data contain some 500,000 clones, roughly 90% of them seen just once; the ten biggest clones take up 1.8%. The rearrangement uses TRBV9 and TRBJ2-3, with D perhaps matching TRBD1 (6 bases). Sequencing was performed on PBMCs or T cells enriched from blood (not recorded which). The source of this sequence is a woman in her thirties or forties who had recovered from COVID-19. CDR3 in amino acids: CASSVAAGASTDTQYF. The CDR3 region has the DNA TGTGCCAGCAGCGTAGCAGCAGGGGCCAGCACAGATACGCAGTATTTT.